The TCR beta chain under discussion was sequenced for a study of cytomegalovirus exposure and HLA in healthy donors. Amplification used 60 Vbeta primers and 13 Jbeta primers. The assay was immunoSEQ multiplex PCR, and TCRdb's table has in-frame clones only and misses some. In the table there are under 200,000 clones, roughly 80% of which are singletons. Germline values: CDR1 MNHEY, CDR2 SVGAGI. The CDR3 is made up of 13 amino acids. The V gene end was trimmed by 8 bases and the J gene end by 7 bases; junction bases not matched to a gene: 7. The V and J genes are TRBV6-5 and TRBJ2-1; 8 positions agree with TRBD1. Material: PBMCs. This receptor was obtained from a man in his fifties or sixties in good health and CMV-seronegative. The CDR3 is CASGAGGVNEQFF. DNA for the CDR3: TGTGCCAGCGGGGCAGGGGGCGTGAATGAGCAGTTCTTC.